This T cell receptor (beta chain) was identified during a study of CXCR3 chemokines and chemotherapy response in bladder cancer. Within the sample, this clonotype is medium-sized. TCRdb recomputed calls from the PCR reads with MiXCR, one row per CDR3 protein. The data contain about 8,600 distinct CDR3 sequences, roughly 13% of them singletons. The CDR3 is made up of 14 amino acids. Trimming pared 1 base from V and 7 bases from J, leaving 10 bases between. Germline V lookup: CDR1 MNHNS, CDR2 SASEGT. The chain has TRBV6-1 and TRBJ2-2, with D possibly matching TRBD1 (5 bases). The material was obtained from a patient whose treatment included neoadjuvant chemotherapy. The clonotype comes from a human donor with bladder cancer that responded to neoadjuvant chemotherapy. The CDR3 DNA follows: TGTGCCAGCAGTGAAGTCAGGGTTAACGGGGAGCTGTTTTTT. This codes for CASSEVRVNGELFF.